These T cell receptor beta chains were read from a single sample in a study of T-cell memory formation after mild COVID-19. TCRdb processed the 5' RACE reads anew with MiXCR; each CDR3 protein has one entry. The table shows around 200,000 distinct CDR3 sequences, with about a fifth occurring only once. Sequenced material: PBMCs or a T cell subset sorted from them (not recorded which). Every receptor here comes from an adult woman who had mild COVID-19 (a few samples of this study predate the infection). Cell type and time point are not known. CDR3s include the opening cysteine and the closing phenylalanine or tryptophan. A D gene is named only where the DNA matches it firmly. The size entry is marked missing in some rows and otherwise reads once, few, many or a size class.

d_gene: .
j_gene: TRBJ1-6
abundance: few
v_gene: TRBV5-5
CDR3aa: CASSLEITGSSYNSPLHF
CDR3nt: TGTGCCAGCAGCTTGGAGATTACAGGGAGCTCCTATAATTCACCCCTCCACTTT

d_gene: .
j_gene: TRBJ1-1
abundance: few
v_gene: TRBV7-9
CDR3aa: CASSFPGRDTEAFF
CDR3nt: TGTGCCAGCAGCTTTCCCGGGAGGGACACTGAAGCTTTCTTT

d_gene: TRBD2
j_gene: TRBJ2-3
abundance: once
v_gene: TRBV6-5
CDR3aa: CASSYSGLADTQYF
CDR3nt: TGTGCCAGCAGTTACTCAGGACTAGCAGATACGCAGTATTTT

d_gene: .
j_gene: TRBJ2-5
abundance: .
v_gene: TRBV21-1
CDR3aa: CASLKSGRKGKTQYF
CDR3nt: TGTGCCAGCCTGAAGTCCGGGAGGAAAGGAAAGACCCAGTACTTC

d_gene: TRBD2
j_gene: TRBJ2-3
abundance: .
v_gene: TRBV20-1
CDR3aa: CSASALAELTDTQYF
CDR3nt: TGCAGTGCTAGCGCCCTAGCGGAGCTCACAGATACGCAGTATTTT

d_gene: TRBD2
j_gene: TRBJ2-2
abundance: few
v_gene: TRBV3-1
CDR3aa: CASSRDRTSGERPTGELFF
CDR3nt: TGTGCCAGCAGCCGTGATAGGACTAGCGGGGAAAGGCCCACCGGGGAGCTGTTTTTT

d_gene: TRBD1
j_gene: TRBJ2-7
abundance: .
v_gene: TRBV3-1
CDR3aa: CASSPGTGELYEQYF
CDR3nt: TGTGCCAGCAGCCCCGGGACAGGGGAATTATACGAGCAGTACTTC

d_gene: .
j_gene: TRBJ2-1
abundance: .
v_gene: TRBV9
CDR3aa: CASSADYYNEQFF
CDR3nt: TGTGCCAGCAGCGCTGATTATTACAATGAGCAGTTCTTC

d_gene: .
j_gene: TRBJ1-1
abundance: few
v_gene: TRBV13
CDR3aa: CASSLDRADPEAFF
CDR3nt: TGTGCCAGCAGCCTCGACAGAGCGGATCCTGAAGCTTTCTTT

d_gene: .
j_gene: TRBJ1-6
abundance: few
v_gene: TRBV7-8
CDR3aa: CASSSGIFSDPYNSPLHF
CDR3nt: TGTGCCAGCAGCTCGGGGATTTTTTCGGACCCCTATAATTCACCCCTCCACTTT

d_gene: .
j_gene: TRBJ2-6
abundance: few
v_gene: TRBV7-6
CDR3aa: CASSFIQGSSGANVLTF
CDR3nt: TGTGCCAGCAGCTTCATCCAGGGTAGCTCTGGGGCCAACGTCCTGACTTTC

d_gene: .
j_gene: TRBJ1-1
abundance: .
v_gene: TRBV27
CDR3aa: CASSFGSLNTEAFF
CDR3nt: TGTGCCAGCAGTTTTGGGAGCTTGAACACTGAAGCTTTCTTT

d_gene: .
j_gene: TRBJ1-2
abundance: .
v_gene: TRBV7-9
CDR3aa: CASSLANGNGYTF
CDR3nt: TGTGCCAGCAGCTTAGCGAACGGGAATGGCTACACCTTC

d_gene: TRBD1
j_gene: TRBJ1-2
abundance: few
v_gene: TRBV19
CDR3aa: CASSRTGNGYTF
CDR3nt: TGTGCCAGTAGTAGGACAGGTAATGGCTACACCTTC

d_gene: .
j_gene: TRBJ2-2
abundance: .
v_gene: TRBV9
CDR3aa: CASSESAGELFF
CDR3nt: TGTGCCAGCAGCGAAAGCGCCGGGGAGCTGTTTTTT

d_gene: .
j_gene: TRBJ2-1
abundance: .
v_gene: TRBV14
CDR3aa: CASSLVFYNEQFF
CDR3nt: TGTGCCAGCAGCCTGGTATTCTACAATGAGCAGTTCTTC

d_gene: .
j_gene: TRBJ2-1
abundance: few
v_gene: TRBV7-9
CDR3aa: CASSLRSGTDNEQFF
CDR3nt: TGTGCCAGCAGCTTAAGGTCGGGCACCGACAATGAGCAGTTCTTC

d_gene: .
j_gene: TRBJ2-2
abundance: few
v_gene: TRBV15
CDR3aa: CATSSSLWALGGELFF
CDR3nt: TGTGCCACCAGCAGTTCGCTCTGGGCCTTGGGCGGGGAGCTGTTTTTT

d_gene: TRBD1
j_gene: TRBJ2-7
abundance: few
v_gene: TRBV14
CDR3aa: CASSQPDRAPYEQYF
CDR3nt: TGTGCCAGCAGCCAGCCGGACAGGGCCCCCTACGAGCAGTACTTC

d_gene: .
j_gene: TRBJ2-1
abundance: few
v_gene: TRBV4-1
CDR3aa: CASSQGTHLSSYNEQFF
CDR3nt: TGCGCCAGCAGCCAAGGGACGCACCTGAGCTCCTACAATGAGCAGTTCTTC

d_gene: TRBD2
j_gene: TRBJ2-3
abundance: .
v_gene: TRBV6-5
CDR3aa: CASSGSGGTDTQYF
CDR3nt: TGTGCCAGCAGCGGTAGCGGGGGGACAGATACGCAGTATTTT

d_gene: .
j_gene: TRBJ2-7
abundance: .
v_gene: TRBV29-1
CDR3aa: CSARGGRAGLEQYF
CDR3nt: TGCAGCGCCCGAGGGGGGCGAGCGGGGCTCGAGCAGTACTTC

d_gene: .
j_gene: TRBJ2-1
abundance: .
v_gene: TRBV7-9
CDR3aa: CASSSHARTSYNEQFF
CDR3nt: TGTGCCAGCAGCTCTCATGCCCGGACTTCTTACAATGAGCAGTTCTTC

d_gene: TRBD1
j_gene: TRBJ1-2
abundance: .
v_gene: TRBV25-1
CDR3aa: CASSPGGRYGYTF
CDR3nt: TGTGCCAGCAGCCCAGGGGGGCGGTATGGCTACACCTTC

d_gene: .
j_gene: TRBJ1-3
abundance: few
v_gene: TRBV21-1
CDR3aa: CASSDPSCLRSPSSGNTIYF
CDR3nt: TGTGCCAGCAGCGATCCTTCGTGCCTACGTTCGCCCAGCTCTGGAAACACCATATATTTT

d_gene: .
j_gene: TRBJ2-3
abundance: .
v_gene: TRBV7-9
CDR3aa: CASSDGVRGTDTQYF
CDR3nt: TGTGCCAGCAGCGACGGGGTTCGGGGCACAGATACGCAGTATTTT

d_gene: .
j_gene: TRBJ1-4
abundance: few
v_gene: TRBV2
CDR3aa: CASSEQGGYEKLFF
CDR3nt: TGTGCCAGCAGTGAACAGGGCGGATATGAAAAACTGTTTTTT

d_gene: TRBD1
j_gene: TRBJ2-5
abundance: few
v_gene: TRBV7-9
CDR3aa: CASSPLDRLETQYF
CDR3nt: TGTGCCAGCAGCCCGCTGGACAGGTTGGAGACCCAGTACTTC

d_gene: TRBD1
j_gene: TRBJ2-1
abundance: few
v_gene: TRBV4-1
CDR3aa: CASSPRQGAYNEQFF
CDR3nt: TGCGCCAGCAGCCCTAGACAGGGGGCCTACAATGAGCAGTTCTTC

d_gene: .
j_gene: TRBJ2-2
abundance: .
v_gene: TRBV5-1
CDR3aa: CATQGTGELFF
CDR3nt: TGCGCCACCCAGGGTACCGGGGAGCTGTTTTTT

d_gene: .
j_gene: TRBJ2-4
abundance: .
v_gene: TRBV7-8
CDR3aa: CASSRTALAKNIQYF
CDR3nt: TGTGCCAGCAGCCGGACAGCTCTAGCCAAAAACATTCAGTACTTC

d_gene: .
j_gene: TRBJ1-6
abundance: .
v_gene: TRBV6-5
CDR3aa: CASSYAGILNSPLHF
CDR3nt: TGTGCCAGCAGTTACGCCGGGATACTCAATTCACCCCTCCACTTT

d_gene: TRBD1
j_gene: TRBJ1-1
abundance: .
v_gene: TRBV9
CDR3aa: CASSEGQGHTEAFF
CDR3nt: TGTGCCAGCAGCGAGGGACAGGGACACACTGAAGCTTTCTTT

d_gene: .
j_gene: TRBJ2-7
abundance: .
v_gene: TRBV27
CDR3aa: CASSLVASPYEQYF
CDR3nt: TGTGCCAGCAGTTTAGTGGCGTCACCCTACGAGCAGTACTTC

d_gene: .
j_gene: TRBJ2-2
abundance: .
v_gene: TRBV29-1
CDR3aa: CSVVRSDSNTGELFF
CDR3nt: TGCAGCGTTGTAAGGAGCGATTCGAACACCGGGGAGCTGTTTTTT

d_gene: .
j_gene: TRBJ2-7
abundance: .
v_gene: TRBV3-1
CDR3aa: CASSIGGTVSYEQYF
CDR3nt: TGTGCCAGCAGCATAGGCGGGACAGTCTCCTACGAGCAGTACTTC

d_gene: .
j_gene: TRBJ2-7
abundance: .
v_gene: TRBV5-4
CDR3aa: CASSFGTGRIYEQYF
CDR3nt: TGTGCCAGCAGCTTCGGCACCGGACGGATTTACGAGCAGTACTTC

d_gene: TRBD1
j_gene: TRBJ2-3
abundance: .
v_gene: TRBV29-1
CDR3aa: CSVDPGRRGQTDTQYF
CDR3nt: TGCAGCGTTGATCCTGGCCGCAGGGGGCAGACAGATACGCAGTATTTT

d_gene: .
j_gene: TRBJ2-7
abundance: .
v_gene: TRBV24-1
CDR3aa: CATSDSHSGSYEQYF
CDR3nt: TGTGCCACCAGTGATTCACACTCCGGCTCCTACGAGCAGTACTTC

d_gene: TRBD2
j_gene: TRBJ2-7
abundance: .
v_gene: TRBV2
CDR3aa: CASSEVGLAGGSSYEQYF
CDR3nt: TGTGCCAGCAGTGAGGTGGGGCTAGCGGGAGGGTCGTCCTACGAGCAGTACTTC

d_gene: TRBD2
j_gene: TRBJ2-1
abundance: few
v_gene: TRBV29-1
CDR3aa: CSVDVPSGVRYSYNEQFF
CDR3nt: TGCAGCGTTGACGTTCCTAGCGGGGTTCGGTACTCCTACAATGAGCAGTTCTTC

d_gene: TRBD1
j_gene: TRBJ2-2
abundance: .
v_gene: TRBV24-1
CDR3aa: CATSDPDRGNTGELFF
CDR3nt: TGTGCCACCAGTGACCCGGACAGGGGAAACACCGGGGAGCTGTTTTTT

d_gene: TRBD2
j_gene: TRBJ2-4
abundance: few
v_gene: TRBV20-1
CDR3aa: CSANPEETSGIIQYF
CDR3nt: TGCAGTGCCAACCCGGAGGAGACTAGCGGGATAATTCAGTACTTC

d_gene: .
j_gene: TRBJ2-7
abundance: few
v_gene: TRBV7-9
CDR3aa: CASSYQPGEGHEQYF
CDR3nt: TGTGCCAGCAGCTACCAGCCAGGAGAAGGCCACGAGCAGTACTTC

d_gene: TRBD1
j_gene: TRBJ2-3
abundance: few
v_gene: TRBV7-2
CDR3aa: CASSLTGQARGFGDTQYF
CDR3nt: TGTGCCAGCAGCTTAACAGGACAGGCCCGTGGGTTCGGAGATACGCAGTATTTT

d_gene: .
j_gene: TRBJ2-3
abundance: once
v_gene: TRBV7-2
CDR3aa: CASSLHHYDRSFSTDTQYF
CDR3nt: TGTGCCAGCAGCTTACATCACTACGACCGCTCTTTCAGCACAGATACGCAGTATTTT

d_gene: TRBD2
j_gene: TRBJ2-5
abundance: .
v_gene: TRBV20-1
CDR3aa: CSARDDLAVGYQETQYF
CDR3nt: TGCAGTGCTAGAGATGACCTAGCGGTTGGGTACCAAGAGACCCAGTACTTC

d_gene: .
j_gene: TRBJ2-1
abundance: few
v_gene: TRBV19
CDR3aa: CASSIAGASSYNEQFF
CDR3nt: TGTGCCAGTAGTATAGCGGGGGCCAGCTCCTACAATGAGCAGTTCTTC

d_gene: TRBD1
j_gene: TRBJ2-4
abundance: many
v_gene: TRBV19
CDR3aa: CASSPYPGTGLHIQYF
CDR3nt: TGTGCCAGTAGTCCATATCCCGGGACAGGGTTGCACATTCAGTACTTC

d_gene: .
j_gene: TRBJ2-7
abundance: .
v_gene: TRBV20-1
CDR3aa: CSAREFGQNYEQYF
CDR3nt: TGCAGTGCTAGGGAGTTTGGACAGAACTACGAGCAGTACTTC

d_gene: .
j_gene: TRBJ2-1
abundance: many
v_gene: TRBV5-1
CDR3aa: CASSLVQRVSYNEQFF
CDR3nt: TGCGCCAGCAGCTTAGTCCAGCGGGTCTCCTACAATGAGCAGTTCTTC

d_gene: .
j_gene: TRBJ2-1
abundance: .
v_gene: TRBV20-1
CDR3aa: CSARDLTGSNEQFF
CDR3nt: TGCAGTGCTAGAGATCTCACGGGAAGCAATGAGCAGTTCTTC

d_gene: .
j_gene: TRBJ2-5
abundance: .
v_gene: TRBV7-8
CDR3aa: CASSLALGQETQYF
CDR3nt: TGTGCCAGCAGCTTAGCTCTGGGACAAGAGACCCAGTACTTC

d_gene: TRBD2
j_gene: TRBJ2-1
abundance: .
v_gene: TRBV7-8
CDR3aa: CASSLGLGSGGSSYNEQFF
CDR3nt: TGTGCCAGCAGCTTAGGGTTGGGTAGCGGGGGTAGCTCCTACAATGAGCAGTTCTTC

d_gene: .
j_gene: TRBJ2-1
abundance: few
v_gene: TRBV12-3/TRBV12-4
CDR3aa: CASSSGSENEQFF
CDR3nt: TGTGCCAGCAGTTCAGGGTCAGAGAATGAGCAGTTCTTC